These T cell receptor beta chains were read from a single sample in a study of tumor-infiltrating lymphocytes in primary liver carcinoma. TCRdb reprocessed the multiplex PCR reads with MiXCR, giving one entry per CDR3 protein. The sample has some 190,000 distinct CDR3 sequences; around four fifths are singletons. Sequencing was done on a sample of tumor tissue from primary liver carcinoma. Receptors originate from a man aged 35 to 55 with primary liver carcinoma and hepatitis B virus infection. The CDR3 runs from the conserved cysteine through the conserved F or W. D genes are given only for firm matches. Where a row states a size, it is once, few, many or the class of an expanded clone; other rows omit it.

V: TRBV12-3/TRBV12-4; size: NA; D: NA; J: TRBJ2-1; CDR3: CTSSPLDLLGQFF; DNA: TGTACCAGCAGTCCCCTCGATCTTCTGGGGCAGTTCTTC
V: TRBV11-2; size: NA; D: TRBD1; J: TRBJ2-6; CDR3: CASSMGGDRGIPLSGVNVLTF; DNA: TGTGCTAGCAGCATGGGGGGAGACAGGGGCATTCCCCTCTCTGGGGTCAACGTCCTGACTTTC
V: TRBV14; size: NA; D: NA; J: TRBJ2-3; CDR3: CASSRGYTVTQYF; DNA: TGTGCCAGCAGCCGAGGATATACTGTTACGCAGTATTTT
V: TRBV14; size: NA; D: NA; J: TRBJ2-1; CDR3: CDSDQGRASRGQFF; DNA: TGTGACAGCGACCAAGGAAGGGCGTCGAGGGGGCAGTTCTTC
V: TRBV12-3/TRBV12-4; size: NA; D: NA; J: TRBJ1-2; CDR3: CASSLCADSERGYTF; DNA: TGTGCCAGCAGTTTGTGTGCGGACAGCGAGAGGGGCTACACCTTC
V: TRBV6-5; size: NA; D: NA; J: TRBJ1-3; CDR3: CASSQGPRTEIAGNTIYF; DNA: TGTGCCAGCAGTCAGGGTCCGAGGACAGAGATCGCTGGAAACACCATATATTTT
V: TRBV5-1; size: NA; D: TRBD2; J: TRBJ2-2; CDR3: CASCFETSGKDTGELFF; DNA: TGCGCCAGCTGCTTCGAAACTAGCGGGAAGGACACCGGGGAGCTGTTTTTT
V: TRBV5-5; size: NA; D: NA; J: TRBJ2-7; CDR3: CASSFGGRYEQYF; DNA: TGTGCCAGCAGCTTTGGGGGAAGATACGAGCAGTACTTC
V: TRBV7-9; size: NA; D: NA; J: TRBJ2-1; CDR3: CASSDSLSEYNEQFF; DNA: TGTGCCAGCAGCGACAGTTTATCCGAATATAATGAGCAGTTCTTC
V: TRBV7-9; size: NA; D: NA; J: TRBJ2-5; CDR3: CVSSFWIGGEETQYF; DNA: TGTGTCAGCAGCTTCTGGATAGGGGGAGAAGAGACCCAGTACTTC
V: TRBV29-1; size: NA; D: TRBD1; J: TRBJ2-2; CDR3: CRVEGSDRVGTGELSF; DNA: TGCAGAGTTGAAGGGTCGGACAGGGTGGGCACCGGGGAGCTGTCTTTT
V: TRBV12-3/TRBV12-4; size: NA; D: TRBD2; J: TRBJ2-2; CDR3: CANSFGISGRSGELFF; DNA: TGTGCCAACAGTTTTGGGATTAGCGGGAGATCCGGGGAGCTGTTTTTT
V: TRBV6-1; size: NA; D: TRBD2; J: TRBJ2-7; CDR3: CTSSGLAIYEQYF; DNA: TGTACCAGCAGCGGACTAGCGATCTACGAGCAGTACTTC
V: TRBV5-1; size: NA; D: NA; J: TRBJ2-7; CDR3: CASSLSSSCEQYF; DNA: TGCGCCAGCAGCTTGAGCAGTTCCTGCGAACAGTACTTC
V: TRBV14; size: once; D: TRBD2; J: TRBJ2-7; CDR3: CASSHRISGNEQYF; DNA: TGTGCGAGCAGCCACCGGATTAGCGGGAACGAGCAGTACTTC
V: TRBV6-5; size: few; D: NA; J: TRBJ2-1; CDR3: CASSYQTSFNEQLF; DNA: TGTGCCAGCAGTTATCAGACTAGTTTTAATGAGCAGCTCTTC
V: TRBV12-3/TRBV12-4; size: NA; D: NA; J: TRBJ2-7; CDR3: CASRPQLDVSYEQYF; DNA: TGTGCCAGCAGACCCCAGCTAGATGTCTCCTACGAGCAGTACTTC
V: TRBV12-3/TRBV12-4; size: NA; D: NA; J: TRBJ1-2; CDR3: CPSSRAGSYDGYTF; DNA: TGTCCCAGCTCACGGGCAGGGAGCTATGATGGCTACACCTTC
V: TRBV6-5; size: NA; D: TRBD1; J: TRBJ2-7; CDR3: CSSTPGTGRYEQHF; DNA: TGTTCCAGCACTCCTGGGACAGGACGCTACGAGCAGCACTTC
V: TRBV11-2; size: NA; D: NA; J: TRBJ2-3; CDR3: CTSSLDVATDTQYF; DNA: TGTACCAGCAGCTTAGATGTCGCCACAGATACGCAGTATTTT
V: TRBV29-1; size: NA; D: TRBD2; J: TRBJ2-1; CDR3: CSVGLVGGFYIEQFF; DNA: TGCAGTGTTGGACTAGTGGGAGGGTTCTACATTGAGCAGTTCTTC
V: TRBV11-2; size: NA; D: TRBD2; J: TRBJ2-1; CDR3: CDSSLDSLAARRGGFF; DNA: TGTGACAGCAGCTTAGATTCGCTAGCGGCCCGGAGGGGCGGGTTCTTC
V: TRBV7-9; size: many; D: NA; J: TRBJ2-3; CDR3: CASSQETGADTQYF; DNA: TGTGCCAGCAGCCAGGAGACGGGAGCCGATACGCAGTATTTT
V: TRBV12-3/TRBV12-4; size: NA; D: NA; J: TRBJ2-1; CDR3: CASSLSDMGEQFF; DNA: TGTGCCAGCAGTTTATCGGACATGGGAGAGCAGTTCTTC
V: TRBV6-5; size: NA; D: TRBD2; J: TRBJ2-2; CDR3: CASNLAGLAGGELFF; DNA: TGTGCCAGCAATCTCGCGGGACTAGCGGGAGGGGAGCTGTTTTTT
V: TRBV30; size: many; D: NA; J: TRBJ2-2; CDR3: CAWSVFGAGELFF; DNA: TGTGCCTGGAGTGTATTCGGGGCCGGGGAGCTGTTTTTT
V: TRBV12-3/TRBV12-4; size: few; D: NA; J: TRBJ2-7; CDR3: CTSSFRAGYEQYF; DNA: TGTACCAGCAGTTTCAGGGCGGGTTACGAGCAGTACTTC
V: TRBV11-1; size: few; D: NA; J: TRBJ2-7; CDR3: CASSLGSAGESSYEQYF; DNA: TGTGCCAGCAGTTTAGGATCGGCGGGTGAAAGCTCCTACGAGCAATACTTC
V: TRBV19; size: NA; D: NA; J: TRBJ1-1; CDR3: CASSLSVSLNTEAFF; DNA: TGTGCCAGTAGTCTCTCAGTAAGCCTAAACACTGAAGCTTTCTTT
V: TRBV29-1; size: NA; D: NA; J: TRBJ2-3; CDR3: CSVEGGAGIIDMQYF; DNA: TGCAGCGTTGAGGGCGGGGCCGGGATCATAGATATGCAGTATTTT
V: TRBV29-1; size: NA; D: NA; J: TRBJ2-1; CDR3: CSVNLIAAKSYNEQFF; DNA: TGCAGCGTCAATCTAATAGCGGCCAAGTCCTACAATGAGCAGTTCTTC
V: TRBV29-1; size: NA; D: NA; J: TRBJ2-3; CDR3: CSVGGLSTRTQYF; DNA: TGCAGCGTTGGGGGGCTGAGCACACGTACGCAGTATTTT
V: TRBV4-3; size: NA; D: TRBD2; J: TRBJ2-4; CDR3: CVSSRRLAGGSPRENIQYF; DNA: TGCGTCAGTAGCCGGCGACTAGCGGGGGGGTCCCCTCGGGAAAACATTCAATACTTC
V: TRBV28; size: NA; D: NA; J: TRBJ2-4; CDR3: CATLPVGGGLNIQYF; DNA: TGTGCTACCCTCCCGGTCGGTGGAGGACTAAACATTCAGTACTTC
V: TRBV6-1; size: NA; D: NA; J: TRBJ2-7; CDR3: CATDKDSGGNEHYF; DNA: TGTGCCACGGATAAAGACTCGGGGGGCAATGAGCATTACTTC
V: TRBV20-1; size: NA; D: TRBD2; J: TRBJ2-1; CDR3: CSARDGRGEQFF; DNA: TGCAGTGCTAGAGACGGGAGGGGTGAGCAGTTCTTC
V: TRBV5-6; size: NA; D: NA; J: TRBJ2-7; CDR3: CASNLSGVVGTYEQYF; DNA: TGTGCCAGCAACTTGTCGGGGGTAGTTGGCACCTACGAGCAGTACTTC
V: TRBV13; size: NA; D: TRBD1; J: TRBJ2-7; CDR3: CATSPWTGSYEEYF; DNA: TGTGCCACCAGCCCGTGGACAGGATCCTACGAGGAGTACTTC
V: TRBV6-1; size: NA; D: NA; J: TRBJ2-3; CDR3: CASRPSTDTQYF; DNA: TGCGCCAGTAGGCCCAGCACAGATACGCAGTATTTT
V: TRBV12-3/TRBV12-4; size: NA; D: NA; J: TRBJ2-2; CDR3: CVSRAQGTLELFF; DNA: TGTGTCAGCAGGGCCCAGGGTACCTTAGAGTTGTTTTTT
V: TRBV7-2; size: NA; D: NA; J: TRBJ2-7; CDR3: CASSLSTRGYEQYF; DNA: TGTGCCAGCAGCTTATCGACACGGGGCTACGAGCAGTACTTC
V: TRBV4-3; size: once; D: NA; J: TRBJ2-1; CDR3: CASSQDRCGFYNEQFF; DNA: TGCGCCAGCAGCCAAGATAGGTGCGGGTTTTACAATGAGCAGTTCTTC
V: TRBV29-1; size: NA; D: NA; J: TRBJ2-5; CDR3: CSLRTRGSWAETQYF; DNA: TGCAGCCTTCGGACTAGGGGGAGTTGGGCAGAGACCCAGTATTTC
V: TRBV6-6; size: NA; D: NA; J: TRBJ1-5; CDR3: CASSYGPYSNQPQHF; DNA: TGCGCCAGCAGTTACGGGCCATATAGCAATCAGCCCCAGCATTTT
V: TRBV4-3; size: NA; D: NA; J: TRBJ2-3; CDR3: CTSSLGSLSTDTQYF; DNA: TGCACCAGCAGCCTTGGGTCTCTCAGCACAGATACGCAGTATTTT
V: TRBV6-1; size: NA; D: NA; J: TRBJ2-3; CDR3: CASSYTGEADTQYF; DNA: TGTGCCAGCAGTTACACTGGCGAGGCAGATACGCAGTATTTT
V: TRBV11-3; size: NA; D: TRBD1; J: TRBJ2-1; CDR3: CASSLTGTGYNEQFF; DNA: TGTGCCAGCAGCTTAACCGGGACAGGGTATAATGAGCAGTTCTTC
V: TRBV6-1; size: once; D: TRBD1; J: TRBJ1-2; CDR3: CPSSTGQSYGHTF; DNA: TGTCCCAGCAGTACGGGACAGTCATATGGCCACACCTTC
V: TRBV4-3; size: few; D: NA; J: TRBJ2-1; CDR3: CASSQLTGKLSFNEQFF; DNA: TGCGCCAGCAGCCAATTGACAGGTAAACTCTCCTTCAATGAGCAGTTCTTC
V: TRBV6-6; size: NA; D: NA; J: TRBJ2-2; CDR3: CASSYAARNNGELFF; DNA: TGTGCCAGCAGTTATGCCGCGCGTAACAACGGGGAGCTGTTTTTT
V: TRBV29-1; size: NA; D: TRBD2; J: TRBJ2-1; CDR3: CCVDGTSGRAWEQFF; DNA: TGCTGCGTTGACGGGACTAGTGGGAGGGCATGGGAGCAGTTCTTC
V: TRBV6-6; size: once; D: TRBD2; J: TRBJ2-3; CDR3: CVSSRTSLGDTQYF; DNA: TGTGTCAGCAGTCGGACTAGCCTGGGAGATACGCAGTATTTT
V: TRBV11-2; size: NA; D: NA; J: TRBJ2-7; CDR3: CTSSLDPGIPYKQYF; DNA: TGTACCAGCAGCTTAGATCCCGGGATACCCTACAAGCAGTACTTC
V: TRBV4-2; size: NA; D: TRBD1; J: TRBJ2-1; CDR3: CVNSHAGGQGNNEQFF; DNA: TGTGTCAACAGCCACGCCGGGGGACAGGGGAACAATGAACAGTTCTTC